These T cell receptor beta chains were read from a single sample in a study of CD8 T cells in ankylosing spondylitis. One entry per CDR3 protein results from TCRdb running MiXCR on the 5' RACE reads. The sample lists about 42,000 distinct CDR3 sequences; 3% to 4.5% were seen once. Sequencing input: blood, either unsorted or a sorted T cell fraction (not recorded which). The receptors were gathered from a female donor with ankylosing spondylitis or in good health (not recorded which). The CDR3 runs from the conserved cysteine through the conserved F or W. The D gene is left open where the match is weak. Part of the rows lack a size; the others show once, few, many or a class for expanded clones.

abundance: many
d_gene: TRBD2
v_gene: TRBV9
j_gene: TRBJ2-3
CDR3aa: CASSSRSGGTTDTQYF
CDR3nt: TGTGCCAGCAGCTCTCGAAGCGGGGGGACGACAGATACGCAGTATTTT

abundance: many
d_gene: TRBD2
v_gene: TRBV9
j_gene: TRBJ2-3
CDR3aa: CASSARTSGVRTDTQYF
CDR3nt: TGTGCCAGCAGCGCACGGACTAGCGGGGTTCGCACAGATACGCAGTATTTT

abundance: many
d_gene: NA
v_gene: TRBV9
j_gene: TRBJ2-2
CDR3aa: CASTRYGAGTGELFF
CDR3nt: TGTGCCAGCACAAGATATGGGGCGGGCACCGGGGAGCTGTTTTTT

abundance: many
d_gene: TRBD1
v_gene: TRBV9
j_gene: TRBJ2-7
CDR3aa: CASSVGSGTGGSYEQYF
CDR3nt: TGTGCCAGCAGCGTAGGGTCCGGGACAGGGGGATCCTACGAGCAGTACTTC

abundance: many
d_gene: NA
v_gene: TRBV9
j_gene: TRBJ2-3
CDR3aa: CASSATGAGADTQYF
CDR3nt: TGTGCCAGCAGCGCGACAGGGGCGGGGGCAGATACGCAGTATTTT

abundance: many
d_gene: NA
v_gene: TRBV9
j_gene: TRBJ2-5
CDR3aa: CASCRGEEETQYF
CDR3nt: TGTGCCAGTTGCCGAGGCGAGGAGGAGACCCAGTACTTC

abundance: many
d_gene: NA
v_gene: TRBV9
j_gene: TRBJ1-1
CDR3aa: CASSDGSSTEAFF
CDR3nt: TGTGCCAGCAGCGACGGGTCTTCCACTGAAGCTTTCTTT

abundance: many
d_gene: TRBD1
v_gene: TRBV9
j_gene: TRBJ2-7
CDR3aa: CASSVKPGQVSYEQYF
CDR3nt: TGTGCCAGCAGCGTAAAACCGGGACAGGTCTCCTACGAGCAGTACTTC

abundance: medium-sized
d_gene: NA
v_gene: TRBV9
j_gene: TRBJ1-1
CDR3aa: CASSGDGMNTEAFF
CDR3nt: TGTGCCAGCAGCGGGGACGGCATGAACACTGAAGCTTTCTTT

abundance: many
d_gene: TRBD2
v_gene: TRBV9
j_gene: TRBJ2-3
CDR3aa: CASSVDLAGHTDTQYF
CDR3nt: TGTGCCAGCAGCGTAGATCTAGCGGGGCACACAGATACGCAGTATTTT

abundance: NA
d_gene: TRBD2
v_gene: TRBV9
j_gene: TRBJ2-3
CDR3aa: CASSLRTSGASTDTQYF
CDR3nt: TGTGCCAGCAGCCTTCGGACTAGCGGGGCAAGCACAGATACGCAGTATTTT

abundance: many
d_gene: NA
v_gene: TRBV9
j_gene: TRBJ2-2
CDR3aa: CASSAQGGAGTGELFF
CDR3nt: TGTGCCAGCAGCGCCCAGGGGGGCGCGGGCACCGGGGAGCTGTTTTTT

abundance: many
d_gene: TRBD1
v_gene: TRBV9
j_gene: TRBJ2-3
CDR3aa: CASSAFWDRGTDTQYF
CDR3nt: TGTGCCAGCAGCGCCTTCTGGGACAGGGGAACAGATACGCAGTATTTT

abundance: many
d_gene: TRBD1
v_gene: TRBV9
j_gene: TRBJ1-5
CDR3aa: CASSVGDLQGTQPQHF
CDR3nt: TGTGCCAGCAGCGTAGGGGATTTACAGGGGACTCAGCCCCAGCATTTT

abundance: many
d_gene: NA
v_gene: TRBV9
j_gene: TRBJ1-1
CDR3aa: CASSVLAGNTEAFF
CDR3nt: TGTGCCAGCAGCGTATTAGCAGGGAACACTGAAGCTTTCTTT

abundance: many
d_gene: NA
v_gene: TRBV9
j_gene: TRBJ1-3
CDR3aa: CASSPGSLAIYF
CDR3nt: TGTGCCAGCAGCCCCGGAAGTTTAGCCATATATTTT

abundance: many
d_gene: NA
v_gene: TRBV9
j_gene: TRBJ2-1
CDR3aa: CASSRTGAGTYNEQFF
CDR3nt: TGTGCCAGCAGCCGGACGGGGGCAGGGACCTACAATGAGCAGTTCTTC

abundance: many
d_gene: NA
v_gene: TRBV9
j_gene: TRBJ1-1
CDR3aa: CASSVAGAGGTEAFF
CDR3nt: TGTGCCAGCAGCGTAGCTGGGGCGGGGGGCACTGAAGCTTTCTTT

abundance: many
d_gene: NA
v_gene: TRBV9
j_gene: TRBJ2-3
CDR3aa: CASSVMSAADTQYF
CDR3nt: TGTGCCAGCAGCGTAATGTCGGCGGCAGATACGCAGTATTTT

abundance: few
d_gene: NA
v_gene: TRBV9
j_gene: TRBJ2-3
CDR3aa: CASSVGKDTQYF
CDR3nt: TGTGCCAGCAGCGTAGGTAAAGATACGCAGTATTTT

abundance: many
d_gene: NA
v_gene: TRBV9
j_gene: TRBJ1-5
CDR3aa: CASSSGGVQPQHF
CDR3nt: TGTGCCAGCAGCTCAGGCGGTGTTCAGCCCCAGCATTTT

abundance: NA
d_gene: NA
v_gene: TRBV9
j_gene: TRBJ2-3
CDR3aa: CASSVTGRDTQYF
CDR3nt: TGTGCCAGCAGCGTAACGGGGAGAGATACGCAGTATTTT

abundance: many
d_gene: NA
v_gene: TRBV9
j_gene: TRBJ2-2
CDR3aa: CASSLSNTGELFF
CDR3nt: TGTGCCAGCAGCCTATCGAACACCGGGGAGCTGTTTTTT

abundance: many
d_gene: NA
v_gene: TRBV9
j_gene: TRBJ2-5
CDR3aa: CASSVATRETQYF
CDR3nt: TGTGCCAGCAGCGTAGCTACCAGGGAGACCCAGTACTTC

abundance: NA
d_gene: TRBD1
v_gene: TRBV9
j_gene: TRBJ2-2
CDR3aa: CASSVLRQGGSLFF
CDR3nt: TGTGCCAGCAGCGTACTAAGACAGGGTGGTTCGTTGTTTTTT

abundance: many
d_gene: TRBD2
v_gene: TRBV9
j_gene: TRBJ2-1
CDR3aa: CASSVATSQAEQFF
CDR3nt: TGTGCCAGCAGCGTAGCGACTAGCCAAGCTGAGCAGTTCTTC

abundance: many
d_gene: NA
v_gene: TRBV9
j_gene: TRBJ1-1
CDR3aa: CASSPLRFLRGTEAFF
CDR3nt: TGTGCCAGCAGCCCCCTCCGCTTCCTCCGTGGCACTGAAGCTTTCTTT

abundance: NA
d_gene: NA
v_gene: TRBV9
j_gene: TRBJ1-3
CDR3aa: CASSARPSSGNTIYF
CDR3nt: TGTGCCAGCAGCGCTAGACCTAGCTCTGGAAACACCATATATTTT

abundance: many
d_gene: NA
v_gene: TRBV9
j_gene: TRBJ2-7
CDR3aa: CASSVDGLVEQYF
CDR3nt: TGTGCCAGCAGCGTAGATGGTCTAGTCGAGCAGTACTTC

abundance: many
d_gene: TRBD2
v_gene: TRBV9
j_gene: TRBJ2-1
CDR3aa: CASSRDGRGANEQFF
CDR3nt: TGTGCCAGCAGCCGGGACGGGAGGGGAGCCAATGAGCAGTTCTTC

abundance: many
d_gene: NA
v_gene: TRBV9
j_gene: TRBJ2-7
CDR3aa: CASSWGSGNEQYF
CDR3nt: TGTGCCAGCAGCTGGGGGTCAGGGAACGAGCAGTACTTC

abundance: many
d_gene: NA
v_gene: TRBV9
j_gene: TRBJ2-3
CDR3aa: CASSPRPLYTDTQYF
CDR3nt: TGTGCCAGCAGCCCCCGACCGCTATACACAGATACGCAGTATTTT

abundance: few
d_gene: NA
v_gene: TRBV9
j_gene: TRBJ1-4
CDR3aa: CASSVDRAPNEKLFF
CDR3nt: TGTGCCAGCAGCGTAGACAGGGCCCCAAATGAAAAACTGTTTTTT

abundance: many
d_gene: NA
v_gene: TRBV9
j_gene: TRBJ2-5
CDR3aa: CASSPLSGETQYF
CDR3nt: TGTGCCAGCAGCCCACTTTCAGGGGAGACCCAGTACTTC

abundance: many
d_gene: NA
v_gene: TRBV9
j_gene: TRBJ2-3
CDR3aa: CASSRGQPSTDTQYF
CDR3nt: TGTGCCAGCAGCCGAGGTCAACCTAGCACAGATACGCAGTATTTT

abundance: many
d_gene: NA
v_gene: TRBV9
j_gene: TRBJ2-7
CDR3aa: CASSVARESYEQYF
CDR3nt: TGTGCCAGCAGCGTTGCCAGGGAATCCTACGAGCAGTACTTC

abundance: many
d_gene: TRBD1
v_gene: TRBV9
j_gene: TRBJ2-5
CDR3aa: CASSVESTGDETQYF
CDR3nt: TGTGCCAGCAGCGTAGAGTCGACAGGGGACGAGACCCAGTACTTC

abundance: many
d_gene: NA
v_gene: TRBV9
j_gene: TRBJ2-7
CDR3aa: CASSATGAGLSYEQYF
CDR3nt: TGTGCCAGCAGCGCCACAGGGGCGGGGCTCTCCTACGAGCAGTACTTC

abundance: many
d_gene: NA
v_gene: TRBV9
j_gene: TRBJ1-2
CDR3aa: CASSVAGTGPYGYTF
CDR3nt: TGTGCCAGCAGCGTAGCCGGGACTGGGCCCTATGGCTACACCTTC

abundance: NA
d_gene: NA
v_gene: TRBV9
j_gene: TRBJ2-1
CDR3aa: CASSGGSIGSEQFF
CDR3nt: TGTGCCAGCAGCGGAGGGAGTATCGGTAGTGAGCAGTTCTTC